This TCR beta chain stems from a study of radiotherapy plus CTLA-4 blockade in lung cancer. Across the whole study: 15% to 20% of patients responded objectively, and roughly 30% achieved disease control. Study-wide points: Among reported predictors of response, early blood T cell clone dynamics with interferon-beta performed best. Expansion of tumor-derived TCR clones was observed in blood after radiotherapy plus ipilimumab.

The repertoire was sequenced with immunoSEQ multiplex PCR; TCRdb's copy has only in-frame clones and lacks some. Found here are roughly 59,000 clones, roughly 76% of them singletons; the top ten hold roughly 8.7%. Note on this clone: Its target is not known.

Lung cancer patients with chemo-refractory metastatic non-small-cell disease were given focal radiation plus CTLA-4 blockade with ipilimumab. Germline V gives CDR1 SGHTA, CDR2 FQGTGA. CDR3 size: 15 residues. Trimming took off 6 bases at V and 0 bases at J, with 14 bases between the two ends. V usage is TRBV7-3 and J usage is TRBJ1-1, with D uncertain. The sequencing here drew on peripheral blood, taken from a patient treated with radiotherapy plus ipilimumab. The sequence came from a human donor with non-small cell lung cancer whose response to radiotherapy plus ipilimumab could not be evaluated. CDR3 DNA: TGTGCCAGCAGTCAAACCACTGTAATGAACACTGAAGCTTTCTTT. It specifies CASSQTTVMNTEAFF.